The T cell receptor (beta chain) under discussion was sequenced for a study of shared T cell receptors in the human thymus. Profiled with immunoSEQ multiplex PCR; TCRdb holds only in-frame clones, not every one. The sample consists of hundreds of thousands of clones, roughly 88% of them appearing once. Per germline, CDR1 LNHNV and CDR2 YYDKDF (reference sequence). After removal of 0 bases from V and 2 bases from J, the junction contained 6 bases not matched to a gene. The CDR3 sequence is 17 residues long. These data were likewise used in another study, on human thymus T cells.

The chain links TRBV15 to TRBJ2-3; 9 bases fit TRBD1. Sequenced input: thymocytes. The receptor was derived from a boy younger than two with a congenital heart defect. Here the CDR3 reads CATSRDTGTGHTDTQYF. CDR3 DNA sequence: TGTGCCACCAGCAGAGACACCGGGACAGGGCACACAGATACGCAGTATTTT. The full variable domain, with the rest looked up from reference TRBV15 and TRBJ2-3, is DAMVIQNPRYQVTQFGKPVTLSCSQTLNHNVMYWYQQKSSQAPKLLFHYYDKDFNNEADTPDNFQSRRPNTSFCFLDIRSPGLGDTAMYLCATSRDTGTGHTDTQYFGPGTRLTVL.